This TCR beta chain was profiled in a study of breast tumors, draining lymph nodes, adjacent tissues. The study, taken as a whole, reports: Luminal-like breast cancer showed significantly higher tumor–nontumor repertoire similarity than basal-like.

Axillary draining lymph nodes of breast cancer patients supplied the node samples. This clonotype was counted ten times or more. Its cognate antigen is unknown. TCRdb fed the multiplex PCR reads into MiXCR, producing one record per CDR3 protein. The repertoire includes under 150,000 distinct CDR3 sequences, approximately 22% of them detected once, and 2.2% sits in the top ten. The sequence came from a female donor with breast cancer. Some clones in this sample may be carry-over from other donors' samples. Specimen: axillary lymph node tissue.

CDR3 in DNA: TGTGCCATCAGTGAGAAGGACACGCGGGTCTCCTACGAGCAGTACTTC. Protein sequence: CAISEKDTRVSYEQYF. The chain employs TRBV10-3 and TRBJ2-7; D may correspond to TRBD1 or TRBD2 (5 bases each). The CDR3 loop spans 16 amino acids. The germline V gene encodes CDR1 ENHRY and CDR2 SYGVKD. The ends were cut back, 2 bases at V and 0 bases at J, with 14 bases in the middle.